A single sample gave rise to the 15 T cell receptor beta chains below, sequenced in a study of Ad26.COV2.S vaccination and SARS-CoV-2 variants. Treatment given: some 20 received Ad26.COV2.S at low or high dose, single or two shots; 5 received placebo; per-sample allocation not given. Material that was analyzed had been drawn on day 63 after the first vaccine or placebo injection. Some clones are missing from TCRdb's copy, which holds only in-frame ones; the method was immunoSEQ multiplex PCR. The data hold more than 400,000 clones, with less than 95% observed a single time. The sequencing used peripheral blood, collected in a trial of Ad26.COV2.S vaccine versus placebo. Receptors originate from a person between 18 and 60 years old who received the Ad26.COV2.S COVID-19 vaccine or a placebo.

Remarks on this clone: Different DNA sequences within this sample yield the same CDR3. The chain uses TRBV28 and TRBJ2-7; no firm D call. The CDR3 runs 12 residues. Trimming left V 5 bases short and J 0 bases short, with 5 bases between. In germline, CDR1 is MDHEN, CDR2 SYDVKM. This CDR3 reads CASSLTSYEQYF. The CDR3 region has the DNA TGTGCCAGCAGTCTCACCTCCTACGAGCAGTACTTC.

V and J are TRBV6-2 or TRBV6-3 and TRBJ2-7; 7 bases map to TRBD1. There are 16 residues in the CDR3. In germline, CDR1 is MNHEY, CDR2 SVGEGT. The V segment lost 5 bases and the J segment 2 bases; nucleotides outside the gene matches: 12. The DNA of the CDR3 is TGTGCCAGCAGTCAACGGCCAGGGGACAGACCCTACGAGCAGTACTTC. It is translated as CASSQRPGDRPYEQYF.

In nucleotides, the CDR3 is TGTGCCAGCAGCTTGGAACACGAGCAGTACTTC. Residues: CASSLEHEQYF. V gene TRBV5-4 combines with J gene TRBJ2-7; D unresolved. The CDR3 contains 11 residues. Looked up from germline, CDR1 is SGHNT and CDR2 is YYREEE (reference sequence). Trimming took 0 bases from V and 5 from J, leaving 3 bases between them.

The chain has TRBV27 and TRBJ2-1, with 7 bases aligning to TRBD2. Per the germline V gene, CDR1 is MNHEY and CDR2 is SMNVEV (reference sequence). This CDR3 contains 12 residues. V was pared by 5 bases and J by 7 bases, with 2 bases of the junction left unmatched. Written as DNA, the CDR3 is TGTGCCAGCAGTCTCGGGGGGAATGAGCAGTTCTTC. It translates to CASSLGGNEQFF.

CDR3: CASSQSVRDTRLAKNIQYF. The CDR3 DNA reads TGTGCCAGCAGCCAATCCGTCCGGGACACAAGATTAGCCAAAAACATTCAGTACTTC. The rearrangement uses TRBV3-1 (or the pseudogene TRBV3-2) and TRBJ2-4; D is perhaps TRBD1 (6 bases). CDR1 and CDR2 (germline): LGHDT, YNNKEL (reference sequence). Trimming took 2 bases from V and 0 from J, leaving 20 bases between them. The CDR3 is 19 residues long.

This rearrangement joins TRBV29-1 to TRBJ2-2; the D gene is possibly TRBD1 (6 bases). V shed 2 bases and J shed 1 base, with 11 bases lying between them. Germline V gene lookup returns CDR1 SQVTM and CDR2 ANQGSEA. The CDR3 is made up of 15 amino acids. CDR3 protein: CSVETLTGNTGELFF. DNA of the CDR3: TGCAGCGTTGAAACACTGACAGGGAACACCGGGGAGCTGTTTTTT.

In this sample, this clone turned up many times. The genes are TRBV3-1 (or the pseudogene TRBV3-2) and TRBJ1-1; D is undetermined. The CDR3 is made up of 14 amino acids. Per germline, CDR1 LGHDT and CDR2 YNNKEL (reference sequence). V was pared by 1 base and J by 4 bases, with 10 bases between. The CDR3 is CASSQAAIGTEAFF. CDR3 DNA: TGTGCCAGCAGCCAAGCAGCAATAGGCACTGAAGCTTTCTTT.

The chain recombines TRBV7-3 with TRBJ2-2; D unclear. V was shortened by 5 bases and J by 6 bases, with 10 bases between the two germline ends. CDR1 and CDR2 (germline): SGHTA, FQGTGA. The CDR3 is 13 amino acids. The CDR3 sequence: CASSVEVPGELFF. DNA of the CDR3: TGTGCCAGCAGCGTTGAGGTCCCCGGGGAGCTGTTTTTT.

The chain links TRBV5-8 to TRBJ1-3; D uncertain. V was trimmed by 2 bases and J by 0 bases, leaving 9 bases between them. The CDR3 runs 15 residues. Germline V gives CDR1 SGHTS, CDR2 YDEGEE. The CDR3 DNA reads TGTGCCAGCAGCTTCTTTCAGTTCTCTGGAAACACCATATATTTT. Protein sequence: CASSFFQFSGNTIYF. The variable domain in full, completed from reference TRBV5-8 and TRBJ1-3, reads EAGVTQSPTHLIKTRGQQATLRCSPISGHTSVYWYQQALGLGLQFLLWYDEGEERNRGNFPPRFSGRQFPNYSSELNVNALELEDSALYLCASSFFQFSGNTIYFGEGSWLTVV.

This sequence joins TRBV5-1 and TRBJ2-5, with D possibly TRBD1 on 6 matching bases. V shed 4 bases and J shed 1 base, with 8 bases lying between them. This CDR3 comprises 13 residues. Per the germline V gene, CDR1 is SGHRS and CDR2 is YFSETQ. The CDR3: CASSRDIQETQYF. The CDR3 DNA is TGCGCCAGCAGCCGGGACATCCAAGAGACCCAGTACTTC.

In this sample, this clone turned up once. The rearrangement joins TRBV7-2 to TRBJ1-6; D remains unclear. Trimming took 3 bases from V and 9 from J, leaving 6 bases between them. CDR3 size: 12 residues. The germline CDR1 and CDR2 sequences are SGHTA and FQGNSA. In DNA, the CDR3 is TGTGCCAGCAGCTTCCGGAGTTCACCCCTCCACTTT. It encodes CASSFRSSPLHF.

This chain uses TRBV5-6 with TRBJ2-1; D perhaps matches TRBD2 (6 bases). The V end was cut by 4 bases, the J end by 10 bases, with 21 bases between. The CDR3 runs to 15 residues. CDR1 is SGHDT, CDR2 YYEEEE, per germline. CDR3 in DNA: TGTGCCAGCAGCCTATATAGCGGCCCCTTAGGGGAGCAGTTCTTC. The encoded protein is CASSLYSGPLGEQFF.

The V and J genes are TRBV4-1 and TRBJ1-3, with 9 bases matching TRBD1. CDR1 is MGHRA, CDR2 YSYEKL, per germline. The CDR3 has 17 residues. With V trimmed by 0 bases and J by 3 bases, 6 bases remained unmatched. The CDR3 coding sequence is TGCGCCAGCAGCCAAGATGGTACAGGGGGCTATGGAAACACCATATATTTT. It specifies CASSQDGTGGYGNTIYF.

The rearrangement joins TRBV6-2 or TRBV6-3 to TRBJ2-7; 9 bases fit TRBD1. J lost 5 bases, V lost 4 bases, and 6 bases had no gene match. Per germline, CDR1 MNHEY and CDR2 SVGEGT. This CDR3 contains 14 residues. CDR3 DNA sequence: TGTGCCAGCAGTTGGGACAGGGTAACACACGAGCAGTACTTC. This sequence encodes CASSWDRVTHEQYF.

The chain has TRBV19 and TRBJ1-2; D gene ambiguous. Germline V lookup: CDR1 LNHDA, CDR2 SQIVND (reference sequence). The ends were cut back, 7 bases at V and 6 bases at J, with 21 bases in the middle. CDR3 length equals 15 residues. The DNA for the CDR3 is TGTGCCAGTACCTCGGGCCGTGGTAGTATTGATGGCTACACCTTC. Encoded protein: CASTSGRGSIDGYTF.